This note documents a single TCR beta chain sequence. This sample was taken from a study of CD8 T cells in Susac syndrome. Study in general: Sequenced Susac syndrome patients included more than five with active disease and fewer than 10 who were in remission. When blood was drawn, patients with Susac syndrome were on intravenous immunoglobulin alone, on corticosteroids, or therapy-naive.

When the RNA was reverse transcribed, random hexamers were used with an input of roughly 0.45 to 1 ug. TCRdb re-analysed the immunoSEQ multiplex PCR reads in MiXCR, keeping a single row per CDR3 protein. Of 50,000 to 55,000 distinct CDR3 sequences listed, 95% are singletons. The sample consisted of CD8+ T cells from PBMCs. The receptor's source is a human donor with Susac syndrome.

The CDR3 region is CSVEDHKDRGYNEQFF. Here the CDR3 DNA reads TGCAGCGTTGAAGATCATAAGGACAGGGGCTACAATGAGCAGTTCTTC. The rearrangement links TRBV29-1 to TRBJ2-1; 9 bases are a match to TRBD1. V lost 0 bases and J lost 3; bases outside the gene matches: 6. Germline CDR1 is SQVTM and CDR2 is ANQGSEA. The CDR3 covers 16 residues.